These 12 T cell receptor beta chains were sequenced from one sample in a study of T-cell memory formation after mild COVID-19. TCRdb ran MiXCR on the 5' RACE reads and lists one entry per CDR3 protein. Among roughly 190,000 distinct CDR3 sequences listed, 27% were seen once. Sequencing was performed on PBMCs or a T cell subset sorted from them (not recorded which). The source of these receptors is an adult woman who had mild COVID-19 (a few samples of this study predate the infection). Cell type and time point are not known.

The chain is built from TRBV20-1 and TRBJ1-2; no clear D gene. The V gene's germline CDR1 is DFQATT and CDR2 SNEGSKA (reference sequence). The CDR3 is 13 amino acids. With 1 base removed from V and 3 bases from J, the gap between germline ends came to 9 bases. The CDR3 is CSARVGADYGYTF. The DNA of the CDR3 is TGCAGTGCTAGAGTGGGTGCCGACTATGGCTACACCTTC.

This clonotype was seen a handful of times. V is TRBV5-1 and J is TRBJ1-5, with D maybe TRBD1 (5 bases). The V gene lost 2 bases and the J gene lost 1 base, with 10 bases spanning the gap. Germline V gene lookup returns CDR1 SGHRS and CDR2 YFSETQ. The CDR3 is 15 amino acids. The CDR3 sequence: CASSLGVGSNQPQHF. CDR3 nucleotides: TGCGCCAGCAGCTTAGGGGTTGGCAGCAATCAGCCCCAGCATTTT.

Points on this clonotype: A junction boundary mismatches the germline segment, possibly from a read error. The chain combines TRBV7-2 with TRBJ2-7; 8 bases match TRBD2. The germline V gene encodes CDR1 SGHTA and CDR2 FQGNSA. The CDR3 is 14 amino acids. CDR3 nucleotide sequence: TGTGCCAGCAGCCAGGGACGAGCGGGAGACGAGCGGTACTTC. It codes for CASSQGRAGDERYF.

The gene calls are TRBV7-2 and TRBJ1-1; no clear D gene. CDR3 length: 15 amino acids. Germline V gene sequence: CDR1 SGHTA, CDR2 FQGNSA. Trimming shortened V by 3 bases and J by 0 bases, and 11 bases separated the two germline ends. The CDR3 protein is CASSLESLVNTEAFF. The CDR3 DNA reads as TGTGCCAGCAGCTTGGAATCTTTGGTGAACACTGAAGCTTTCTTT.

This clonotype was counted between two and nine times. V is TRBV20-1 and J is TRBJ2-7; TRBD1 agrees at 7 bases. The CDR3 extends over 13 amino acids. The germline V gene has CDR1 DFQATT and CDR2 SNEGSKA (reference sequence). Unmatched junction bases numbered 8, after V lost 6 bases and J lost 3 bases. In DNA, the CDR3 is TGCAGTGCGAGATCTACAGGGGACTACGAGCAGTACTTC. Its protein product is CSARSTGDYEQYF.

In its sample, this clonotype was seen many times. The chain joins TRBV24-1 to TRBJ2-1; D remains ambiguous. Germline V gives CDR1 KGHDR, CDR2 SFDVKD. This CDR3 comprises 17 residues. Trimming shortened V by 5 bases and J by 2 bases, and 18 bases separated the two germline ends. CDR3 residues: CATSAVPSTATYNEQFF. The CDR3 DNA reads TGTGCCACCAGTGCGGTCCCGTCAACCGCGACCTACAATGAGCAGTTCTTC.

This clonotype occurred a few times. This chain uses TRBV6-2 or TRBV6-3 with TRBJ2-5; D gene unclear. The CDR3 is 14 amino acids. Trimming pared 9 bases from V and 3 bases from J, leaving 17 bases between. The germline CDR1 and CDR2 sequences are MNHEY and SVGEGT. The CDR3 sequence: CASEMRRTEETQYF. The CDR3 coding sequence is TGTGCCAGTGAGATGCGGCGCACCGAAGAGACCCAGTACTTC.

CDR3 sequence reads: CASSLVSDSYEQYF. CDR3 nucleotide sequence: TGTGCCAGCAGCTTGGTGTCGGATTCCTACGAGCAGTACTTC. The gene calls are TRBV5-6 and TRBJ2-7; unclear D gene. Germline V gene sequence: CDR1 SGHDT, CDR2 YYEEEE. The CDR3 extends over 14 amino acids. Between the trimmed V and J ends, which lost 0 bases and 1 base, there was a span of 8 bases.

This chain joins TRBV6-1 and TRBJ2-7; 10 bases line up with TRBD2. The CDR3 runs 15 residues. Germline loops: CDR1 MNHNS, CDR2 SASEGT. V trimming: 7 bases; J trimming: 3 bases; junction bases outside the gene matches: 9. CDR3 in amino acids: CASTQLAGSDYEQYF. In nucleotides, the CDR3 is TGTGCCAGCACCCAACTAGCGGGGAGTGACTACGAGCAGTACTTC.

V usage is TRBV20-1 and J usage is TRBJ2-3, with a tentative D call TRBD1 (7 bases). CDR1 and CDR2 from the germline V gene are DFQATT and SNEGSKA (reference sequence). Between the trimmed V and J ends, which lost 5 bases and 1 base, there was a span of 10 bases. This CDR3 is 13 amino acids long. The CDR3 loop reads CSAGGTGTDTQYF. DNA for the CDR3: TGCAGTGCTGGGGGGACAGGCACAGATACGCAGTATTTT.

This clonotype has just a few counts. The V and J genes are TRBV30 and TRBJ2-1; D perhaps matches TRBD2 (5 bases). CDR3 length equals 12 residues. V was cut by 1 base and J by 5 bases, with 6 bases left in between. The germline V gene has CDR1 GTSNPN and CDR2 SVGIG (reference sequence). The CDR3 sequence: CAWSGLNNEQFF. The CDR3 bases are TGTGCCTGGAGTGGACTAAACAATGAGCAGTTCTTC. The variable domain in full, completed from reference TRBV30 and TRBJ2-1, reads SQTIHQWPATLVQPVGSPLSLECTVEGTSNPNLYWYRQAAGRGLQLLFYSVGIGQISSEVPQNLSASRPQDRQFILSSKKLLLSDSGFYLCAWSGLNNEQFFGPGTRLTVL.

This clonotype was seen a few times. The gene calls are TRBV7-9 and TRBJ1-1; weak D call: TRBD1 (6 bases). Trimming shortened V by 1 base and J by 4 bases, and 16 bases separated the two germline ends. The CDR3 runs to 16 residues. The germline gives CDR1 SEHNR, CDR2 FQNEAQ (reference sequence). The CDR3 loop is CASSLVRYREGTEAFF. The DNA for the CDR3 is TGTGCCAGCAGCTTAGTCCGATACAGGGAAGGCACTGAAGCTTTCTTT. Full variable domain (remainder filled in from reference TRBV7-9 and TRBJ1-1): DTGVSQNPRHKITKRGQNVTFRCDPISEHNRLYWYRQTLGQGPEFLTYFQNEAQLEKSRLLSDRFSAERPKGSFSTLEIQRTEQGDSAMYLCASSLVRYREGTEAFFGQGTRLTVV.